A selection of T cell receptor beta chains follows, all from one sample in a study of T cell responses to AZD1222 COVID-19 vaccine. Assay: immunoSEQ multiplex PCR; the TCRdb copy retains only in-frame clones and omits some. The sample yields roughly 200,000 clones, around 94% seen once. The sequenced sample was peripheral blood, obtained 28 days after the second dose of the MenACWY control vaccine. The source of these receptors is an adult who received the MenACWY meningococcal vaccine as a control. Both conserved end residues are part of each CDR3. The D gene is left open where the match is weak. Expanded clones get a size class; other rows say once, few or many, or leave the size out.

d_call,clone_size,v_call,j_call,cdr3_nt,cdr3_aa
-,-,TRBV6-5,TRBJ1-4,TGTGCCAGCAGGCCCGGGACATTCGAAAAACTGTTTTTT,CASRPGTFEKLFF
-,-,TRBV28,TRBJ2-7,TGTGCCAGCAGTTTAATGGGGTCCTACGAGCAGTACTTC,CASSLMGSYEQYF
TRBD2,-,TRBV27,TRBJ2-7,TGTGCCAGCAGTCCCCGAGCGGGAAACTACTACGAGCAGTACTTC,CASSPRAGNYYEQYF
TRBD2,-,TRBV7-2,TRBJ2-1,TGTGCCAGCAGCCTTAGCGGGAGCTCCTACAATGAGCAGTTCTTC,CASSLSGSSYNEQFF
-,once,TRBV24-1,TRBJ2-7,TGTGCCACCAGTTCTGACAGGTCTAACGAGCAGTACTTC,CATSSDRSNEQYF
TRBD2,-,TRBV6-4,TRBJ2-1,TGTGCCAGCAGTGACTCTAGCGGGAGTTACAATGAGCAGTTCTTC,CASSDSSGSYNEQFF
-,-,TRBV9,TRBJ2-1,TGTGCCAGCAGCGTAGGGCTACCCCACAATGAGCAGTTCTTC,CASSVGLPHNEQFF
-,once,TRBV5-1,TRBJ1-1,TGCGCCAGCAGCTTCCCACCGAACACTGAAGCTTTCTTT,CASSFPPNTEAFF
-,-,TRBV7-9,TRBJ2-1,TGTGCCAGCAGCGCCCGTCACGCTGAGCAGTTCTTC,CASSARHAEQFF
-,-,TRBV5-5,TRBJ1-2,TGTGCCAGCAGCTTGGAACAGGGAGGCTATGGCTACACCTTC,CASSLEQGGYGYTF
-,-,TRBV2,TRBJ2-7,TGTGCCAGCAGTTTAGCATTAATAATCTACGAGCAGTACTTC,CASSLALIIYEQYF
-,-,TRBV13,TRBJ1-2,TGTGCCAGCAGCTTAGGGCTAACACCGGGTAACTATGGCTACACCTTC,CASSLGLTPGNYGYTF
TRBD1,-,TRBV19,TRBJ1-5,TGTGCCAGTACCCGACAGGGGTCTCAGCCCCAGCATTTT,CASTRQGSQPQHF
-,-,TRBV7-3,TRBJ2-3,TGTGCCAGCAGCCCCAATTTTGGGGGCACAGATACGCAGTATTTT,CASSPNFGGTDTQYF
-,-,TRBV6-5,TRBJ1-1,TGTGCCAGCAGCGCCTATGTTCAGAACACTGAAGCTTTCTTT,CASSAYVQNTEAFF
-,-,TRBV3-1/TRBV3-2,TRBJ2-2,TGTGCCAGCAGCCAAGGATTGGAGGCGCCGGGTACCGGGGAGCTGTTTTTT,CASSQGLEAPGTGELFF
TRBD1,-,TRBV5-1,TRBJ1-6,TGCGCCAGCAGCCGGGACAGGGGATCGAGCTCCTATAATTCACCCCTCCACTTT,CASSRDRGSSSYNSPLHF
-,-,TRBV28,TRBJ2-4,TGTGCCAGCAGTTTGGGGCAGAAACTAGCCAAAAACATTCAGTACTTC,CASSLGQKLAKNIQYF
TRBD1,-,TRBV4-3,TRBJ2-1,TGCGCCAGCAGCCCTGGGACAGGGTGGGGGAATGAGCAGTTCTTC,CASSPGTGWGNEQFF
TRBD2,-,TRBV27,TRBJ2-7,TGTGCCAGCAGCCAAAAACGGGGGGGAATTGACGAGCAGTACTTC,CASSQKRGGIDEQYF
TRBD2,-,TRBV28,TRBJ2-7,TGTGCCAGCAGTTCCACAATAGCGGGAGGGCCGTGGGAGCAGTACTTC,CASSSTIAGGPWEQYF
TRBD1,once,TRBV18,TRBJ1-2,TGTGCCAGCTCACCCTTCGCCGGGACAGACGGTGGCTACACCTTC,CASSPFAGTDGGYTF
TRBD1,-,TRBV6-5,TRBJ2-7,TGTGCCAGCAGGGACAGGGATATTAAGACCTACGAGCAGTACTTC,CASRDRDIKTYEQYF
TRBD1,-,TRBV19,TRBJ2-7,TGTGCCAGCAGTATTCCAGGGACAGACTACGAGCAGTACTTC,CASSIPGTDYEQYF
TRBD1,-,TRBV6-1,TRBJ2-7,TGTGCCAGCAGTGAAGGTTCAGGACAGGGCTACGAGCAGTACTTC,CASSEGSGQGYEQYF
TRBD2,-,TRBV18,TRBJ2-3,TGTGCCAGCTCTCCGCGCGGGAGGGATATAGATACGCAGTATTTT,CASSPRGRDIDTQYF
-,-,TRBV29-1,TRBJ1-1,TGCAGCGTTGCTAAGGGAACTTCTAACACTGAAGCTTTCTTT,CSVAKGTSNTEAFF
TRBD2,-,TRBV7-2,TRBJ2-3,TGTGCCAGCACCAATGAGCGGGAAATAGATACGCAGTATTTT,CASTNEREIDTQYF
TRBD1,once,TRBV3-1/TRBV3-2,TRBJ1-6,TGTGCCAGCAGCCAAGAGCTCGGAGGACAGGGGAATTCACCCCTCCACTTT,CASSQELGGQGNSPLHF
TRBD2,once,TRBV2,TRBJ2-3,TGTGCCAGCACGACTAGCGGGCTAAGCACAGATACGCAGTATTTT,CASTTSGLSTDTQYF
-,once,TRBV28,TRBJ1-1,TGTGCCAGCAGTTTCGCGGGCATGAACACTGAAGCTTTCTTT,CASSFAGMNTEAFF
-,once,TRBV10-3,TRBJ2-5,TGTGCCATCAGAGGACCCAGCCAAGAGACCCAGTACTTC,CAIRGPSQETQYF
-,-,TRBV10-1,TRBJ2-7,TGCGCCAGCAGTGGTGGCCACTCCTACGAGCAGTACTTC,CASSGGHSYEQYF
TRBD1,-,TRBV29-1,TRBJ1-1,TGCAGCGTTGCACCGGGACAGGGGAGCACTGAAGCTTTCTTT,CSVAPGQGSTEAFF
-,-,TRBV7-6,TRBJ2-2,TGTGCCAGCAGCAGAACAACGCCCGGGGAGCTGTTTTTT,CASSRTTPGELFF
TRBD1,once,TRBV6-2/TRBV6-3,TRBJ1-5,TGTGCCAGCAGTTATTGGGCAACACAGGGGAGAGACAATCAGCCCCAGCATTTT,CASSYWATQGRDNQPQHF
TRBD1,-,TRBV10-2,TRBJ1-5,TGCGCCAGCAGTGGGGACAGGGCGAATCAGCCCCAGCATTTT,CASSGDRANQPQHF
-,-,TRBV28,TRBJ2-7,TGTGCCAGCAGAAACCCGGGCTCCGTCTACGAGCAGTACTTC,CASRNPGSVYEQYF
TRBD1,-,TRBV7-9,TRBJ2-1,TGTGCCAGCAGCCAACAGGGGGAAGTAAATGAGCAGTTCTTC,CASSQQGEVNEQFF
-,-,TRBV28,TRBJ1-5,TGTGCCAGCAGCCCCCCGGGACTCGGTCAGCCCCAGCATTTT,CASSPPGLGQPQHF